The present entry profiles one TCR beta chain with its context. The CDR3 spans 18 residues. V was clipped by 0 bases and J by 2 bases, with 16 bases between them. Germline values: CDR1 MNHEY, CDR2 SMNVEV (reference sequence). Recruited during active infection, patients (from Seattle) were subsequently followed longitudinally. The source of the sample is a study of blood T cell repertoires in COVID-19. About the research overall: Samples of COVID-19 (acute and convalescent) were obtained from the United States, Italy and Spain. PBMCs, B-cell-depleted T cells, or T cells were the source of the cDNA or gDNA that made up the material.

TCRdb keeps only in-frame clones here, not all; method: immunoSEQ multiplex PCR. The sample has roughly 250,000 clones, less than 90% seen once. Sequencing input: peripheral blood. V is TRBV27 and J is TRBJ2-2; unclear D gene. This clonotype originated in a woman aged 25 to 39 with COVID-19, enrolled during active disease. The CDR3 nucleotides are TGTGCCAGCAGTTTATCGGCTCTGTGGCTAGATAACACCGGGGAGCTGTTTTTT. Protein sequence: CASSLSALWLDNTGELFF.